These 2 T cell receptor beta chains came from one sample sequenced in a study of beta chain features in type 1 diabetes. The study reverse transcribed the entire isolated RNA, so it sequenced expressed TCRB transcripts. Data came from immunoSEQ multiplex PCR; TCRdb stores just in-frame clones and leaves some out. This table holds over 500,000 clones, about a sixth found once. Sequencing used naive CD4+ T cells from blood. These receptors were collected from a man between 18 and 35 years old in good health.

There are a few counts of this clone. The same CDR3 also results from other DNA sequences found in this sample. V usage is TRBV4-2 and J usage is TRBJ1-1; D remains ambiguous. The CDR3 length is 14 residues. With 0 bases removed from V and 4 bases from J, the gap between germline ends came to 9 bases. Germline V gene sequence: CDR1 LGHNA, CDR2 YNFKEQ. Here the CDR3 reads CASSQDRGTTEAFF. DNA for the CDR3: TGTGCCAGCAGCCAAGATCGAGGTACCACTGAAGCTTTCTTT.

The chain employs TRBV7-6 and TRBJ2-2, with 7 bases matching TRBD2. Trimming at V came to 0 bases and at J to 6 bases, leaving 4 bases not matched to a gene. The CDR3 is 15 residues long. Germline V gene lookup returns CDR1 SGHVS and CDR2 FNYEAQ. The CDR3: CASSLAGGLPGELFF. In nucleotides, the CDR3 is TGTGCCAGCAGCTTAGCGGGAGGGCTCCCCGGGGAGCTGTTTTTT.